The sequence of this TCR beta chain was determined in a study of blood T cell repertoires in COVID-19. Study-wide context: Acute and convalescent COVID-19 specimens originated in the United States, Italy and Spain. From T cells, B-cell-depleted T cells, or PBMCs came the material, which was cDNA or gDNA.

The length of the CDR3 is 15 residues. Trimming stripped 0 bases from V and 3 bases from J, with 14 bases between. Germline CDR1 reads GTSNPN; CDR2 reads SVGIG (reference sequence). Sequencing used immunoSEQ multiplex PCR; TCRdb keeps in-frame clones, though not all of them. The sample contains 300,000 to 400,000 clones, 90% of which appear only once. The chain uses TRBV30 and TRBJ1-2; tentative D call: TRBD1 (6 bases). Sequenced material: PBMCs or T cells enriched from blood (not recorded which). The receptor was isolated from a man in his sixties who had recovered from COVID-19. The CDR3 nucleotides are TGTGCCTGGAGTGTACGGGGGGCGCATGACTATGGCTACACCTTC. It is translated as CAWSVRGAHDYGYTF.